Following are 24 T cell receptor beta chains from one sample sequenced in a study of OX40 agonist ivuxolimab in advanced cancers. The assay was immunoSEQ multiplex PCR, and TCRdb's table has in-frame clones only and misses some. The table includes 40,000 to 45,000 clones, approximately 90% detected once. The starting material was CD4+ or CD8+ T cells sorted from blood, obtained in a trial of the OX40 agonist ivuxolimab. All receptors derive from an adult with an advanced solid tumor such as melanoma, head and neck, liver or kidney cancer.

J is TRBJ1-3 and V is TRBV5-1; D is ambiguous. Germline CDR1 reads SGHRS; CDR2 reads YFSETQ. This CDR3 has 13 residues. V lost 4 bases to trimming and J lost 4 bases, with 9 bases between them. The CDR3 nucleotides read TGCGCCAGCAGCCTAAAAACAGGAAACACCATATATTTT. Amino acid sequence: CASSLKTGNTIYF.

The chain joins TRBV5-1 to TRBJ2-5; 14 bases are a match to TRBD2. The CDR3 extends over 15 amino acids. V was clipped by 4 bases and J by 5 bases; unmatched bases: 4. Germline V lookup: CDR1 SGHRS, CDR2 YFSETQ. CDR3 protein: CASSLGLAGGETQYF. In nucleotides, the CDR3 is TGCGCCAGCAGCCTCGGACTAGCGGGAGGTGAGACCCAGTACTTC.

The V and J genes are TRBV30 and TRBJ2-1, with 8 bases fitting TRBD1. V lost 7 bases to trimming and J lost 7 bases; unmatched junction nucleotides: 6. The CDR3 is 12 residues long. Germline CDR1 is GTSNPN and CDR2 is SVGIG (reference sequence). CDR3 residues: CASDRVLNEQFF. The CDR3 DNA reads as TGTGCCTCGGACAGGGTATTGAATGAGCAGTTCTTC.

The chain combines TRBV7-9 with TRBJ1-3; the match to TRBD1 covers 8 bases. Losses at the gene ends were 4 bases for V and 3 bases for J; bases not matched to a gene: 5. The CDR3 has 15 amino acids. CDR1 and CDR2 (germline): SEHNR, FQNEAQ (reference sequence). The CDR3 region is CASSSPGTGGNTIYF. The CDR3 DNA sequence: TGTGCCAGCAGCTCACCCGGGACAGGTGGAAACACCATATATTTT.

The chain recombines TRBV4-1 with TRBJ2-3; D remains ambiguous. The CDR3 is made up of 12 amino acids. Germline V gives CDR1 MGHRA, CDR2 YSYEKL. The germline V and J ends were trimmed by 0 bases and 7 bases, with 5 bases remaining between them. CDR3 sequence reads: CASSQDRYTQYF. The CDR3 DNA reads as TGCGCCAGCAGCCAAGATCGTTATACGCAGTATTTT.

The chain couples TRBV19 to TRBJ2-1; D unresolved. The CDR3 runs 14 residues. Germline V lookup: CDR1 LNHDA, CDR2 SQIVND (reference sequence). V was pared by 2 bases and J by 3 bases, with 8 bases between. The CDR3 here is CASSISRIYNEQFF. The CDR3, as DNA: TGTGCCAGTAGTATATCTAGAATCTACAATGAGCAGTTCTTC.

The chain uses TRBV30 and TRBJ1-1; the D is unclear. The CDR3 length is 14 residues. Deletions cut 7 bases from V and 5 bases from J, with 20 bases between. Germline assignment: CDR1 GTSNPN and CDR2 SVGIG (reference sequence). In nucleotides, the CDR3 is TGTGCCTCAACCATGGCATTGGGGTTGACTGAAGCTTTCTTT. This encodes CASTMALGLTEAFF.

The CDR3 DNA sequence: TGCGCCAGCAGCCCCCAAAGCACAGATACGCAGTATTTT. This translates into CASSPQSTDTQYF. V and J are TRBV5-1 and TRBJ2-3; D call uncertain. V lost 4 bases and J lost 0, with 6 bases in between. Germline loops: CDR1 SGHRS, CDR2 YFSETQ. This CDR3 spans 13 amino acids.

The chain couples TRBV25-1 to TRBJ2-7; 7 positions agree with TRBD1. The CDR3 loop spans 13 amino acids. The V gene end was trimmed by 4 bases and the J gene end by 2 bases; junction bases not matched to a gene: 2. The germline V gene encodes CDR1 MGHDK and CDR2 SYGVNS. The CDR3 bases are TGTGCCAGCAGTGGGGACAGTACCTACGAGCAGTACTTC. Protein: CASSGDSTYEQYF.

The rearrangement links TRBV9 to TRBJ2-3, with TRBD1 matching 8 bases. The CDR3 runs to 14 residues. CDR1 SGDLS and CDR2 YYNGEE come from the germline V gene. The V and J ends lost 4 bases and 4 bases, in that order; junction bases with no gene match: 5. The CDR3 coding sequence is TGTGCCAGCAGCCTGACAGGGGTAGCAGATACGCAGTATTTT. Its translation is CASSLTGVADTQYF.

V usage is TRBV28 and J usage is TRBJ1-1; D remains ambiguous. Between the trimmed V and J ends, which lost 1 base and 4 bases, there was a span of 13 bases. The germline V gene has CDR1 MDHEN and CDR2 SYDVKM. This CDR3 comprises 15 residues. DNA for the CDR3: TGTGCCAGCAGTTTATCCCCGATCAGGCCCACTGAAGCTTTCTTT. Translated, it gives CASSLSPIRPTEAFF.

The chain combines TRBV25-1 with TRBJ1-2; TRBD1 matches 9 bases. Per the germline V gene, CDR1 is MGHDK and CDR2 is SYGVNS. V shed 1 base and J 5 bases; nucleotides not matched to a gene: 5. This CDR3 contains 15 residues. CDR3 sequence reads: CASSESPDRGYGYTF. In nucleotides, the CDR3 is TGTGCCAGCAGTGAATCCCCGGACAGGGGATATGGCTACACCTTC.

This chain connects TRBV10-1 to TRBJ1-2; 8 bases align to TRBD1. V was pared by 8 bases and J by 8 bases, with 4 bases of the junction left unmatched. The germline gives CDR1 WNHNN, CDR2 SYGVQD (reference sequence). The CDR3 consists of 11 residues. CDR3 amino acids: CASPQGAGYTF. The DNA for the CDR3 is TGCGCCAGCCCCCAGGGGGCAGGCTACACCTTC.

The J gene is TRBJ1-1, the V gene TRBV28; D might be TRBD1 (6 bases). The CDR3 has 14 residues. Trimming removed 2 bases from V and 5 bases from J, with 12 bases in between. CDR1 MDHEN and CDR2 SYDVKM come from the germline V gene. CDR3 bases: TGTGCCAGCAGTTTAGGGGGCAAGGGGACTGAAGCTTTCTTT. It encodes CASSLGGKGTEAFF.

CDR3 DNA: TGTGCCAGCAGCTTAGGACTAGCGACTGGGGCCAACGTCCTGACTTTC. Its translation is CASSLGLATGANVLTF. This chain uses TRBV7-2 with TRBJ2-6; 8 nucleotides align to TRBD2. Per the germline V gene, CDR1 is SGHTA and CDR2 is FQGNSA. With 1 base clipped from V and 2 bases from J, the junction kept 1 base outside the gene matches. CDR3 length equals 16 residues.

The rearrangement links TRBV28 to TRBJ2-2; D is ambiguous. Trimming cost V 5 bases and J 5 bases, with 15 bases left between them. The CDR3 runs 15 residues. CDR1 is MDHEN, CDR2 SYDVKM, per germline. The CDR3, as DNA: TGTGCCAGCAGTAGTCCGGGCCAAATTACCGGGGAGCTGTTTTTT. Its translation is CASSSPGQITGELFF.

This sequence joins TRBV2 and TRBJ1-2; TRBD1 aligns across 9 bases. Trimming cost V 6 bases and J 8 bases; bases outside gene matches: 10. The CDR3 is made up of 14 amino acids. Germline-derived CDR1 and CDR2 are SNHLY and FYNNEI. The CDR3 is CASRAPGQGRGYTF. In DNA form, the CDR3 reads TGTGCCAGCAGGGCCCCGGGACAGGGAAGGGGCTACACCTTC.

The gene calls are TRBV6-1 and TRBJ1-3, with 11 bases matching TRBD1. V was clipped by 3 bases and J by 4 bases; unmatched bases: 5. The CDR3 has 16 amino acids. Germline lookup yields CDR1 MNHNS and CDR2 SASEGT. In DNA, the CDR3 is TGTGCCAGCAGTGAGGCCGGGACAGGGGGAGGAAACACCATATATTTT. As protein: CASSEAGTGGGNTIYF.

This chain uses TRBV28 with TRBJ1-2; 7 bases are a match to TRBD1. CDR3 length equals 13 residues. Looked up from germline, CDR1 is MDHEN and CDR2 is SYDVKM. After removal of 5 bases from V and 4 bases from J, the junction contained 4 bases not matched to a gene. The CDR3 spells CASSQNRGYGYTF. In DNA form, the CDR3 reads TGTGCCAGCAGTCAAAACAGGGGCTATGGCTACACCTTC.

The rearrangement uses TRBV7-9 and TRBJ2-5; TRBD2 is a possible D gene (6 bases). With 4 bases removed from V and 1 base from J, the gap between germline ends came to 13 bases. Looked up from germline, CDR1 is SEHNR and CDR2 is FQNEAQ (reference sequence). The CDR3 contains 15 residues. The CDR3 region is CASSSLAGSQETQYF. For the CDR3, the DNA is TGTGCCAGCAGCTCCCTTGCGGGGAGCCAAGAGACCCAGTACTTC.

The chain couples TRBV5-4 to TRBJ2-7; 11 bases map to TRBD2. The V gene's germline CDR1 is SGHNT and CDR2 YYREEE (reference sequence). The CDR3 consists of 15 residues. V dropped 4 bases and J dropped 2; count of bases not matched to a gene: 5. The CDR3 loop reads CASSPGTSGPYEQYF. Here the CDR3 DNA reads TGTGCCAGCAGCCCGGGGACTAGCGGACCCTACGAGCAGTACTTC.

This sequence joins TRBV7-9 and TRBJ1-1; 8 bases align to TRBD1. This CDR3 is built from 13 residues. Germline V CDR1 and CDR2: SEHNR, FQNEAQ (reference sequence). J was trimmed by 8 bases and V by 5 bases; bases with no gene match: 7. CDR3 protein: CASSRGQGEEAFF. The CDR3 DNA reads as TGTGCCAGCAGCAGAGGACAGGGTGAGGAAGCTTTCTTT.

The gene calls are TRBV30 and TRBJ2-5, with D perhaps matching TRBD1 (6 bases). Trimming removed 5 bases from V and 4 bases from J, with 14 bases in between. Germline CDR1 is GTSNPN and CDR2 is SVGIG (reference sequence). The length of the CDR3 is 13 residues. The CDR3 sequence: CAWSSGVGETQYF. The CDR3, as DNA: TGTGCCTGGTCCTCAGGGGTGGGAGAGACCCAGTACTTC.

The V gene is TRBV21-1, the J gene TRBJ1-1; TRBD1 is the table's D call and was not checked against the DNA. TRBV21-1 is a pseudogene segment. The CDR3 totals 15 residues. This CDR3 is CASSKDRQGNTEAFF. CDR3 sequence (DNA): TGTGCCAGCAGCAAAGATAGACAGGGAAACACTGAAGCTTTCTTT.